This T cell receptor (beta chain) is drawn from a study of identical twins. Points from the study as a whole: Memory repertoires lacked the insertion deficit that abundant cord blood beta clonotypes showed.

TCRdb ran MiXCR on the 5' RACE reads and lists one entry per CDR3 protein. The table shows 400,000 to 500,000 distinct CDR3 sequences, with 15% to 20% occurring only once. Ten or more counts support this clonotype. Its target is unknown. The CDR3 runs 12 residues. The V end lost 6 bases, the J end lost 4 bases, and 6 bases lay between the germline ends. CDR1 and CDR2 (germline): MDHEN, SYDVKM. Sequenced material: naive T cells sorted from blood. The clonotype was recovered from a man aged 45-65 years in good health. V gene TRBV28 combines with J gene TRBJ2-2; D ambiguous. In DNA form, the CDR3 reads TGTGCCAGCAGGCTTGCCACCGGGGAGCTGTTTTTT. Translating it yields CASRLATGELFF.